These 10 T cell receptor beta chains share one sample of origin, sequenced in a study of cytomegalovirus exposure and HLA in healthy donors. PCR used 60 Vbeta primers and 13 Jbeta primers. This table comes from immunoSEQ multiplex PCR, and its TCRdb copy is limited to in-frame clones, with some not included. The data show 130,000 or so clones, about 80% seen once. The specimen was PBMCs. The receptors shown here come from a woman aged 40 to 50 in good health and CMV-seronegative.

V and J are TRBV7-2 and TRBJ2-7, with 7 bases matching TRBD2. The CDR3 spans 13 residues. J was trimmed by 3 bases and V by 2 bases; bases with no gene match: 1. Germline loops: CDR1 SGHTA, CDR2 FQGNSA. The CDR3: CASSLRGSYEQYF. As DNA, the CDR3 is TGTGCCAGCAGCTTACGCGGGAGCTACGAGCAGTACTTC.

This clone was detected a few times. The V and J genes are TRBV27 and TRBJ1-5, with D perhaps matching TRBD1 (6 bases). This CDR3 is 17 amino acids long. The germline V gene has CDR1 MNHEY and CDR2 SMNVEV (reference sequence). Trimming removed 6 bases at V and 0 bases at J, with 18 bases between. CDR3 DNA sequence: TGTGCCAGCAGCGCGGTGGACAGCAGATATAGCAATCAGCCCCAGCATTTT. Protein: CASSAVDSRYSNQPQHF.

V gene TRBV5-1 combines with J gene TRBJ2-5; 11 positions agree with TRBD1. The CDR3 is 14 amino acids. Germline CDR1 reads SGHRS; CDR2 reads YFSETQ. With 6 bases clipped from V and 5 bases from J, the junction kept 6 bases outside the gene matches. The CDR3 loop reads CASKRTGGGETQYF. In nucleotides, the CDR3 is TGCGCCAGCAAGCGGACAGGGGGCGGGGAGACCCAGTACTTC.

This clone was seen once. J is TRBJ2-1 and V is TRBV19; D is perhaps TRBD2 (5 bases). Germline CDR1 LNHDA, CDR2 SQIVND (reference sequence). V lost 2 bases, J lost 4 bases, and 15 bases lay in between. This CDR3 has 16 amino acids. The CDR3 here is CASSISRGLLYNEQFF. CDR3 DNA: TGTGCCAGTAGTATAAGCAGAGGGCTCCTGTACAATGAGCAGTTCTTC.

V and J are TRBV28 and TRBJ1-2, with 8 bases that match TRBD1. CDR1 is MDHEN, CDR2 SYDVKM, per germline. V shed 0 bases and J 6 bases; nucleotides not matched to a gene: 15. CDR3 length: 18 residues. In DNA form, the CDR3 reads TGTGCCAGCAGTTTATGGGGGGTGGACAGGGTCCGATCCGATGGCTACACCTTC. This translates into CASSLWGVDRVRSDGYTF.

The chain uses TRBV4-2 and TRBJ2-3, with a weak D call TRBD1 (7 bases). Trimming stripped 1 base from V and 8 bases from J, with 19 bases between. CDR1 and CDR2 from the germline V gene are LGHNA and YNFKEQ. The CDR3 sequence is 16 residues long. The CDR3 nucleotides are TGTGCCAGCAGCCAAGCTAGCGAGGGGGCGAAGGGTACGCAGTATTTT. Residues: CASSQASEGAKGTQYF.

The CDR3 region is CAEGQHYGYTF. The DNA of the CDR3 is TGTGCCGAGGGACAGCACTATGGCTACACCTTC. This chain uses TRBV2 with TRBJ1-2; 7 bases align to TRBD1. V shed 11 bases, J shed 3 bases, and the junction held 3 bases outside the gene matches. Germline V lookup: CDR1 SNHLY, CDR2 FYNNEI. The length of the CDR3 is 11 residues.

This clone has only a few counts. The chain couples TRBV4-3 to TRBJ2-1, with D possibly matching TRBD1 (6 bases). This CDR3 has 13 residues. Trimming took off 6 bases at V and 5 bases at J, with 11 bases between the two ends. CDR1 is LGHNA, CDR2 YSLEER, per germline. CDR3 bases: TGCGCCAGCAGACTTACAGGGCACAATGAGCAGTTCTTC. Its translation: CASRLTGHNEQFF.

The V call is TRBV18, the J call TRBJ2-5; tentatively, D is TRBD1 (7 bases). The germline V gene encodes CDR1 KGHSH and CDR2 LQKENI. The CDR3 runs 15 residues. Between the trimmed V and J ends, which lost 4 bases and 1 base, there was a span of 13 bases. CDR3 sequence: CASSRSQGGQETQYF. CDR3 DNA sequence: TGTGCCAGCTCACGCTCCCAGGGGGGCCAAGAGACCCAGTACTTC.

The chain uses TRBV5-4 and TRBJ2-3; TRBD2 matches at 9 bases. J was trimmed by 4 bases and V by 4 bases; bases with no gene match: 13. The CDR3 length is 17 residues. The V gene's germline CDR1 is SGHNT and CDR2 YYREEE (reference sequence). Here the CDR3 DNA reads TGTGCCAGCAGCCCACCCCCGGCTAGCGGGAAGGCAGATACGCAGTATTTT. Translation gives CASSPPPASGKADTQYF.